Listed below are T cell receptor beta chains from one sample, sequenced in a study of blood T cell repertoires in COVID-19. Sequencing was performed with immunoSEQ multiplex PCR; in TCRdb, only in-frame clones are kept and a portion is missing. The repertoire includes about 330,000 clones, 89% of them detected once, and about 6.8% sits in the top ten. The sequenced sample consisted of peripheral blood. These TCRs come from a young man who had recovered from COVID-19. Each CDR3 is given with its conserved first and last residue.

v_call	j_call	cdr3_aa
TRBV7-8	TRBJ2-2	CASSLRNPPGGELFF
TRBV10-2	TRBJ1-1	CASSEGITEAFF
TRBV14	TRBJ1-2	CASSRVEYGYTF
TRBV3-1/TRBV3-2	TRBJ1-2	CASSQLQGALNYGYTF
TRBV6-1	TRBJ1-1	CASSETGGAWGTEAFF
TRBV11-2	TRBJ1-4	CASSPQSHTGLASNEKLFF
TRBV5-8	TRBJ1-2	CASSFGTGGYGYTF
TRBV19	TRBJ1-2	CASSIVDRGAYGYTF
TRBV2	TRBJ2-3	CASSRQGSTDTQYF
TRBV5-1	TRBJ1-1	CASSWTGVTEAFF